This T cell receptor beta chain is drawn from a study of T cells in Graves' hyperthyroidism and ophthalmopathy (dated by TCRdb to the late 2010s). Some background on the complete study: Peripheral blood samples were taken at initial diagnosis, before any treatment was given. According to the paper, TCR Vbeta CDR3 sequencing was carried out on over 130 peripheral blood samples, which came from about 45 ophthalmopathy, around 75 hyperthyroidism and some 17 progressor patients. Following sampling, methimazole starting at 30 mg daily was given to hyperthyroidism patients, and high-dose intravenous methylprednisolone was given to ophthalmopathy patients. Prospective prediction of ophthalmopathy was tested in an independent validation cohort of approximately 19 hyperthyroidism patients and 17 patients who later progressed to ophthalmopathy. In addition, the study compared T-cell repertoires in thyroid tissue and in blood from several Graves' hyperthyroidism patients. The approximately 90 discovery patients were randomly split 7:3 into training and test sets. To identify TCR V-J signatures that set the groups apart, the researchers used a discovery cohort of about a hundred patients, made up of approximately 43 with Graves' ophthalmopathy and 57 with stable Graves' hyperthyroidism.

TCR beta CDR3 regions were amplified from RNA transcripts. A first-round RT-PCR of the TCR CDR3 used the HTBI primer set with the Qiagen OneStep RT-PCR kit. Libraries were constructed in a second round of multiplex PCR, after which size selection and purification were carried out. Libraries were sequenced paired-end with 100 bp reads on an Illumina HiSeq2000. On the authors' methods: SOAPnuke was used to process the raw data, throwing out any read that contained adapters or uncalled bases, had a mean Phred below 15, or lacked an exact constant-primer or identifier match. High-quality paired reads were merged with COPE v1.2.5, and unique nucleotide sequences were defined as clonotypes. Clonotypes were aligned to IMGT TRBV, TRBD and TRBJ reference segments using MiTCR v1.1. Only V-J combinations with frequency above 0.0001, covering approximately 99% of repertoires, were analysed. A TCS score was defined as the ratio between F50 (clonal expansion) and ExV (chaos), using BLOSUM62-based TCRdist between CDR3 peptides within each V-J. Welch's t-statistics and random forest reduced 514 V-J features to 10 to 15, which were used in a naive Bayes classifier (R e1071). Using fastp at Q25 and MiXCR, TCRdb reprocessed the public reads and kept productive beta chains. Each entry is one CDR3 protein sequence, shown with its most common DNA and genes. The V and J calls come from TCRdb's annotation, not from the publication. The table for this sample lists 270,000 or so distinct CDR3 sequences; 12% to 15% of them were counted only once. The top ten constitute 30% to 35% of the sample.

Hyperthyroidism patients were newly diagnosed, with disease duration under 2 months, and aged 18 to 65 years. Patients with uncontrolled infections, other autoimmune diseases, pregnancy or lactation were excluded. Diagnoses were established on the basis of clinical symptoms, serum thyroxine and TRAb, thyroid ultrasound, and orbital computed tomography. For progressor patients, blood was drawn at the first diagnosis of hyperthyroidism, before any ophthalmopathy symptoms had appeared. PBMCs were separated from 8 to 10 ml of fresh peripheral blood using Ficoll-Paque density gradient centrifugation. Patients classed as progressors first received a Graves' hyperthyroidism diagnosis and then went on to develop ophthalmopathy during follow-up. Total RNA was extracted using Trizol reagent, and RNA quality was assessed on an Agilent 2100 Bioanalyzer. This clonotype showed up just a few times. Which antigen it targets is not known. The input lacks base qualities; no much larger clone sits a single base away.

Overall results and qualifications from the work: Sample size was not statistically predetermined, and blinding of investigators to group allocation was not performed. In cross-validation, a model built on a 13 V-J signature told ophthalmopathy apart from stable hyperthyroidism with under 90% sensitivity and roughly 83% specificity, and in testing the same model reached 80%/75%. Most expanded thyroid clonotypes (frequency above 0.001) were also detected in blood, a finding suggesting that blood repertoires may reflect thyroid immune responses. During validation, the model predicted progression to ophthalmopathy a median of about 5.9 months ahead of onset, with around 70% sensitivity and about 75% specificity.

V is reduced by 3 bases and J by 9 bases, leaving a spacing of 15 bases between them. CDR1 and CDR2 are read off the germline V gene as KGHDR and SFDVKD. The CDR3 holds 14 amino acids from the cysteine to the phenylalanine. The CDR3 DNA has 42 bases and is translated from base 1. Sequencing was carried out using blood. This receptor was taken from a woman aged 50 to 60 with Graves' hyperthyroidism that later progressed to Graves' ophthalmopathy. Here the chain combines TRBV24-1 and TRBJ2-3; 6 matching bases give a weak D call of TRBD1. The DNA sequence is as follows: TGTGCCACCAGTGATGGAAAGAGACAGGCCACGCAGTATTTT. Protein translation: CATSDGKRQATQYF.